One sample yielded the 18 T cell receptor beta chains listed below, sequenced in a study of CD8+ T cells in alopecia areata. Once RNA had been extracted, it was reverse transcribed into cDNA to act as the sequencing template. Some clones are missing from TCRdb's copy, which holds only in-frame ones; the method was immunoSEQ multiplex PCR. The repertoire holds 200,000 or so clones, with 57% as singletons. The material was CD4+ T cells sorted from blood, obtained at week 0. These TCRs come from a human donor with alopecia areata.

This chain joins TRBV5-6 and TRBJ1-1; no definite D call. Germline lookup yields CDR1 SGHDT and CDR2 YYEEEE. V was pared by 2 bases and J by 8 bases, with 7 bases between. This CDR3 has 11 residues. This chain's CDR3 is CASSLDQEAFF. For the CDR3, the DNA is TGTGCCAGCAGCTTAGACCAAGAAGCTTTCTTT.

This clone was observed a handful of times. The CDR3 spells CASSPVEKADTQYF. The CDR3, as DNA: TGCGCCAGCAGCCCGGTTGAAAAGGCGGATACGCAGTATTTT. The chain carries TRBV5-1 and TRBJ2-3; D remains unclear. The CDR3 length is 14 residues. Trimming took off 4 bases at V and 6 bases at J, with 15 bases between the two ends. Germline V gene lookup returns CDR1 SGHRS and CDR2 YFSETQ.

V and J are TRBV4-1 and TRBJ1-1; D is unclear. This CDR3 is built from 11 residues. Germline V lookup: CDR1 MGHRA, CDR2 YSYEKL. The V gene lost 3 bases and the J gene lost 4 bases, with 3 bases spanning the gap. In DNA form, the CDR3 reads TGCGCCAGCAGCCATGGCACTGAAGCTTTCTTT. Protein: CASSHGTEAFF.

The chain combines TRBV14 with TRBJ1-1, with TRBD1 matching 7 bases. The CDR3 sequence is 14 residues long. With 4 bases clipped from V and 6 bases from J, the junction kept 8 bases outside the gene matches. CDR1 is SGHDN and CDR2 is FVKESK in the germline V gene. CDR3 sequence: CASSLQQGRAEAFF. CDR3 DNA sequence: TGTGCCAGCAGCCTGCAACAGGGGAGGGCTGAAGCTTTCTTT.

Remarks on this clone: One end of the junction varies from germline; a read error may be responsible. The chain recombines TRBV7-8 with TRBJ1-2; D is perhaps TRBD1 (6 bases). The CDR3 is made up of 17 amino acids. The V gene's germline CDR1 is SGHVS and CDR2 FQNEAQ. The CDR3 DNA follows: TGTGCCGGCAGTCAGGGGAGGCCACAGGGAACTAACTATGGCTACACCTTC. This encodes CAGSQGRPQGTNYGYTF.

This clone was picked up one time. The chain uses TRBV29-1 and TRBJ2-3; D is ambiguous. The CDR3 is 13 residues long. Trimming removed 3 bases from V and 5 bases from J, with 12 bases in between. Germline lookup yields CDR1 SQVTM and CDR2 ANQGSEA. CDR3 amino acids: CSVELAVQDTQYF. CDR3 DNA: TGCAGCGTTGAGTTGGCAGTGCAAGATACGCAGTATTTT.

The V gene is TRBV4-1, the J gene TRBJ2-1, with D possibly matching TRBD2 (5 bases). Between the trimmed V and J ends, which lost 6 bases and 6 bases, there was a span of 15 bases. Germline values: CDR1 MGHRA, CDR2 YSYEKL. The CDR3 consists of 14 residues. The CDR3 here is CASRDRASSNEQFF. In DNA, the CDR3 is TGCGCCAGCAGGGATCGGGCTAGCAGCAATGAGCAGTTCTTC.

This clone was counted between two and nine times. This chain uses TRBV9 with TRBJ1-1; 8 positions agree with TRBD1. V shed 4 bases and J 4 bases; nucleotides not matched to a gene: 9. CDR1 is SGDLS, CDR2 YYNGEE, per germline. The CDR3 spans 15 residues. Here the CDR3 DNA reads TGTGCCAGCAGCCTCCTCGGACAGGGAGGCACTGAAGCTTTCTTT. Its protein product is CASSLLGQGGTEAFF.

The J gene is TRBJ1-1, the V gene TRBV11-2; no clear D. Per the germline V gene, CDR1 is SGHAT and CDR2 is FQNNGV. Trimming left V 5 bases short and J 1 base short, with 11 bases between. CDR3 length: 14 residues. CDR3 sequence reads: CASSRWAANTEAFF. CDR3 DNA: TGTGCCAGCAGCCGGTGGGCGGCGAACACTGAAGCTTTCTTT.

Regarding this clone: The same CDR3 arises from other DNA sequences in this sample as well. This chain uses TRBV2 with TRBJ2-5; TRBD1 matches at 7 bases. Germline CDR1 is SNHLY and CDR2 is FYNNEI. CDR3 length: 13 residues. V lost 6 bases, J lost 1 base, and 2 bases stayed unmatched. The DNA of the CDR3 is TGTGCCAGCAGCCGGGACAGCCAAGAGACCCAGTACTTC. Its protein is CASSRDSQETQYF.

This clone was detected a few times. This chain connects TRBV2 to TRBJ2-3; 8 bases map to TRBD1. Germline CDR1 SNHLY, CDR2 FYNNEI. Trimming took 4 bases from V and 3 from J; bases not matched to a gene: 6. The CDR3 runs 15 residues. The CDR3 here is CASSGTGSGTDTQYF. CDR3 coding DNA: TGTGCCAGCAGTGGGACAGGGAGTGGGACAGATACGCAGTATTTT.

This clone has just one count. V usage is TRBV4-1 and J usage is TRBJ2-3; D is undetermined. The CDR3 runs 14 residues. CDR1 and CDR2 (germline): MGHRA, YSYEKL. Trimming removed 7 bases from V and 1 base from J, with 12 bases in between. CDR3 region: CASTSLRRTDTQYF. The CDR3 bases are TGCGCCAGCACCTCCCTGAGGCGCACAGATACGCAGTATTTT.

The V call is TRBV29-1, the J call TRBJ2-2, with 9 bases aligning to TRBD2. Germline V gene sequence: CDR1 SQVTM, CDR2 ANQGSEA. CDR3 length: 16 residues. V was pared by 4 bases and J by 0 bases, with 6 bases of the junction left unmatched. CDR3 sequence reads: CSVVSGTSSNTGELFF. The CDR3 region has the DNA TGCAGCGTTGTTTCCGGGACTAGCTCGAACACCGGGGAGCTGTTTTTT.

The CDR3 DNA reads TGTGCCAGCAGCTTACCGCGAGGACTAGCGGCCGTCAATGAGCAGTTCTTC. Its translation: CASSLPRGLAAVNEQFF. The chain recombines TRBV7-9 with TRBJ2-1; 10 bases are shared with TRBD2. Trimming took 2 bases from V and 6 from J; bases not matched to a gene: 10. Germline V gene sequence: CDR1 SEHNR, CDR2 FQNEAQ (reference sequence). CDR3 length equals 17 residues.

The sample holds a few counts of this clone. The chain recombines TRBV11-2 with TRBJ2-3; 7 bases line up with TRBD2. From germline, CDR1 is SGHAT and CDR2 FQNNGV. V lost 2 bases and J lost 15; bases outside the gene matches: 8. The CDR3 spans 12 residues. In DNA form, the CDR3 reads TGTGCCAGCAGCTTAATGGGACTATCACCTTATTTT. This sequence encodes CASSLMGLSPYF.

Written as DNA, the CDR3 is TGTGCCAGTAGTATTGGGAATGAAAAACTGTTTTTT. This codes for CASSIGNEKLFF. This rearrangement joins TRBV19 to TRBJ1-4; the D is unclear. CDR3 length equals 12 residues. Germline V gives CDR1 LNHDA, CDR2 SQIVND (reference sequence). V was pared by 3 bases and J by 5 bases, with 4 bases between.

The count of this clone is one. The V call is TRBV7-9, the J call TRBJ2-7; D possibly corresponds to TRBD2 (7 bases). CDR1 is SEHNR, CDR2 FQNEAQ, per germline (reference sequence). V lost 4 bases and J 6 bases, leaving 22 bases between the germline ends. This CDR3 comprises 16 residues. The CDR3 loop reads CASSYRERGPGSEQYF. CDR3 coding DNA: TGTGCCAGCAGCTACAGGGAGCGGGGACCAGGCTCCGAGCAGTACTTC.

This sequence joins TRBV2 and TRBJ2-3, with D unclear. Germline V gene sequence: CDR1 SNHLY, CDR2 FYNNEI. V was trimmed by 5 bases and J by 1 base, leaving 4 bases between them. This CDR3 comprises 12 residues. The chain's CDR3 is CASSFGTDTQYF. In nucleotides, the CDR3 is TGTGCCAGCAGTTTTGGCACAGATACGCAGTATTTT. The full variable domain, completed using reference TRBV2 and TRBJ2-3, is EPEVTQTPSHQVTQMGQEVILRCVPISNHLYFYWYRQILGQKVEFLVSFYNNEISEKSEIFDDQFSVERPDGSNFTLKIRSTKLEDSAMYFCASSFGTDTQYFGPGTRLTVL.